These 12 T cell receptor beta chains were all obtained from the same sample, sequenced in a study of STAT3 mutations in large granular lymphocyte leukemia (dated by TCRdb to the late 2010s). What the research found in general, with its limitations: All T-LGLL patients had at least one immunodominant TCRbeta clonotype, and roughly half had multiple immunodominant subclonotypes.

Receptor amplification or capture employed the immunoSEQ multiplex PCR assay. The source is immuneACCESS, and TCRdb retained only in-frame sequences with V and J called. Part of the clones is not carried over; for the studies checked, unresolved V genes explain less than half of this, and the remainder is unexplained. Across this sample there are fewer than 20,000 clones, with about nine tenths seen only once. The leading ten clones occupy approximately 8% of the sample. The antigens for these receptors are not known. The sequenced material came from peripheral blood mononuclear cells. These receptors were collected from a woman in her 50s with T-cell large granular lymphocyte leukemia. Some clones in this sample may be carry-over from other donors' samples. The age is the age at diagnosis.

The DNA of the CDR3 is TGTGCCAGCAGGACGGTGGGTGAAAAACTGTTTTTT. It is translated as CASRTVGEKLFF. The V gene is TRBV2, the J gene TRBJ1-4; D gene uncertain. Per the germline V gene, CDR1 is SNHLY and CDR2 is FYNNEI. Deletions cut 6 bases from V and 7 bases from J, with 9 bases between. There are 12 residues in the CDR3. Full variable domain (outside the CDR3, taken from reference TRBV2 and TRBJ1-4): EPEVTQTPSHQVTQMGQEVILRCVPISNHLYFYWYRQILGQKVEFLVSFYNNEISEKSEIFDDQFSVERPDGSNFTLKIRSTKLEDSAMYFCASRTVGEKLFFGSGTQLSVL.

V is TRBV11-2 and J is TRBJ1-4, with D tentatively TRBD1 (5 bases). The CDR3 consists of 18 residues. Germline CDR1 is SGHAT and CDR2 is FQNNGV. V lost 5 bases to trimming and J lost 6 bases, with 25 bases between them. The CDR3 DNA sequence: TGTGCCAGCAGCGGAGGTGGGGGGGTCAACCAGGTATATGAAAAACTGTTTTTT. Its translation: CASSGGGGVNQVYEKLFF.

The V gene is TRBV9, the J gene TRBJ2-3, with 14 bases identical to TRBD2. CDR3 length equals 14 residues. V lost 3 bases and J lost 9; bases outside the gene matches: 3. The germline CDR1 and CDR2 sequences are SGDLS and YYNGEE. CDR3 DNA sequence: TGTGCCAGCAGCGCGGGACTAGCGGGAGACACGCAGTATTTT. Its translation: CASSAGLAGDTQYF.

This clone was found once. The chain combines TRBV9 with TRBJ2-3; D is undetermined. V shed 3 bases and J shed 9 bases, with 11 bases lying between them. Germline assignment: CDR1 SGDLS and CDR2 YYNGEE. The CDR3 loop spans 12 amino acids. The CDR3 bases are TGTGCCAGCAGCGCCATTTCCGGAACGCAGTATTTT. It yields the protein CASSAISGTQYF.

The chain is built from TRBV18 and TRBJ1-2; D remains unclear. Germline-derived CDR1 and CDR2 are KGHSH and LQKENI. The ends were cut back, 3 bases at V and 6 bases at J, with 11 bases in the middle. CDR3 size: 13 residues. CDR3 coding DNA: TGTGCCAGCTCACCTAGCCAGTTAAATGGCTACACCTTC. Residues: CASSPSQLNGYTF.

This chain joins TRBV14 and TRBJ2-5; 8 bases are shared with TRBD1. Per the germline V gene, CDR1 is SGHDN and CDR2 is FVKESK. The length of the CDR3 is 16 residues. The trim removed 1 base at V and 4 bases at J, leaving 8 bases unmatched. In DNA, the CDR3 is TGTGCCAGCAGCCAAGGATTCAGGGGGCGAGGAGAGACCCAGTACTTC. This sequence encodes CASSQGFRGRGETQYF.

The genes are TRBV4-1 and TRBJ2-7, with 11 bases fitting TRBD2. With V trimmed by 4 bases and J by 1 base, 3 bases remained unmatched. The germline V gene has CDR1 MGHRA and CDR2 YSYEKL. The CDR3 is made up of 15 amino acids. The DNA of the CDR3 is TGCGCCAGCAGCCCCGGGACTAGCGGTTCCTACGAGCAGTACTTC. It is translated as CASSPGTSGSYEQYF.

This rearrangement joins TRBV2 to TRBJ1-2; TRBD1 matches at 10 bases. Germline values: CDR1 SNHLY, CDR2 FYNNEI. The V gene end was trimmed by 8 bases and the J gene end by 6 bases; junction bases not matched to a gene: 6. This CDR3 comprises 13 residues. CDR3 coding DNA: TGTGCCAGCGAGAGGACAGGGGGTCATGGCTACACCTTC. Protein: CASERTGGHGYTF.

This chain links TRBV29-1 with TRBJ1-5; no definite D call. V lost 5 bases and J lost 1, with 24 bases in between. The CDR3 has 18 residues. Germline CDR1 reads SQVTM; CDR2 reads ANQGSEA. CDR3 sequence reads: CSVLQTGLAAGSNQPQHF. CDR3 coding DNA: TGCAGCGTTCTACAAACCGGGTTGGCAGCTGGGAGCAATCAGCCCCAGCATTTT. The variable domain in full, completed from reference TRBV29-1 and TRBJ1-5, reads SAVISQKPSRDICQRGTSLTIQCQVDSQVTMMFWYRQQPGQSLTLIATANQGSEATYESGFVIDKFPISRPNLTFSTLTVSNMSPEDSSIYLCSVLQTGLAAGSNQPQHFGDGTRLSIL.

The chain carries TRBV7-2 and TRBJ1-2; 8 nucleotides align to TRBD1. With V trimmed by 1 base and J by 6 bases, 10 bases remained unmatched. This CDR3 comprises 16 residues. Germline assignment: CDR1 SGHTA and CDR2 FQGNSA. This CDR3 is CASSLDQGAAGDGYTF. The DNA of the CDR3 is TGTGCCAGCAGCTTAGATCAGGGGGCAGCGGGGGATGGCTACACCTTC.

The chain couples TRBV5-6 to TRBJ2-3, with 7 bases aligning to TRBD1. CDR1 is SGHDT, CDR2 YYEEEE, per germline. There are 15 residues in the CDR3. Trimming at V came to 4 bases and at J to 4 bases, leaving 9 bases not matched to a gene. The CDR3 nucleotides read TGTGCCAGCAGCCTACAGGGGCGGCGGGCAGATACGCAGTATTTT. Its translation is CASSLQGRRADTQYF.

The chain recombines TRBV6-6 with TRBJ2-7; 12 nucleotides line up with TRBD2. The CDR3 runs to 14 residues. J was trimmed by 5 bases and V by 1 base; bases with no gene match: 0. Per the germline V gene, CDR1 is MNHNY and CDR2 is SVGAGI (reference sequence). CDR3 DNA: TGTGCCAGCAGTTACTGGACTAGCGGGAACGAGCAGTACTTC. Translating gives CASSYWTSGNEQYF.